The 13 T cell receptor beta chains in this list originate from one sample, sequenced in a study of T-cell reconstitution after alpha-beta-depleted transplantation in children. This sample's TCRbeta library carried unique molecular identifier barcodes. Each CDR3 protein is one row after TCRdb ran MiXCR on the PCR reads. The sample contains 44,000 or so distinct CDR3 sequences, approximately 9.2% of which appear only once. This specimen was PBMCs, mostly from graft donor cells, taken 60 days after TCRalphabeta/CD19-depleted stem cell transplant. Receptors were obtained from a male patient between 2 and 10 years old who had a stem cell transplant for chronic granulomatous disease, so the T cells may come from the graft donor.

This chain uses TRBV27 with TRBJ2-1, with 10 bases identical to TRBD2. The CDR3 is 15 residues long. Germline V gives CDR1 MNHEY, CDR2 SMNVEV (reference sequence). Trimming at V came to 5 bases and at J to 5 bases, leaving 6 bases not matched to a gene. CDR3 in amino acids: CASSPRTSGNNEQFF. CDR3 coding DNA: TGTGCCAGCAGTCCCCGGACTAGCGGCAACAATGAGCAGTTCTTC.

This clonotype was found a few times. This sequence joins TRBV29-1 and TRBJ1-2, with D possibly TRBD1 on 5 matching bases. The CDR3 sequence is 16 residues long. Germline assignment: CDR1 SQVTM and CDR2 ANQGSEA. The V end lost 0 bases, the J end lost 3 bases, and 17 bases lay between the germline ends. The chain's CDR3 is CSVEDRWSGGDYGYTF. The CDR3 nucleotides read TGCAGCGTTGAAGATCGATGGTCGGGGGGGGACTATGGCTACACCTTC.

This clonotype has a count of ten or more. The CDR3: CASGFYEQYF. The CDR3 region has the DNA TGTGCCAGCGGATTCTACGAGCAGTACTTC. The J gene is TRBJ2-7, the V gene TRBV27; no firm D call. This CDR3 region has 10 residues. Trimming stripped 8 bases from V and 3 bases from J, with 5 bases between. CDR1 is MNHEY and CDR2 is SMNVEV in the germline V gene (reference sequence).

The chain recombines TRBV12-3 or TRBV12-4 with TRBJ2-1, with a possible D match to TRBD1 (6 bases). V shed 7 bases and J shed 0 bases, with 16 bases lying between them. The CDR3 runs to 16 residues. The CDR3 here is CASTRQALSSYNEQFF. Written as DNA, the CDR3 is TGTGCCAGCACCCGACAGGCCCTCAGCTCCTACAATGAGCAGTTCTTC.

This clonotype was recorded a few times. The V call is TRBV2, the J call TRBJ2-1; D is possibly TRBD1 (6 bases). V lost 2 bases and J 10 bases, leaving 18 bases between the germline ends. This CDR3 is built from 15 residues. Germline V gives CDR1 SNHLY, CDR2 FYNNEI. The chain's CDR3 is CASSESPPETGEQFF. CDR3 coding DNA: TGTGCCAGCAGTGAATCCCCACCAGAAACAGGGGAGCAGTTCTTC.

The genes are TRBV25-1 and TRBJ2-5; TRBD2 agrees at 8 bases. This CDR3 has 15 amino acids. The junction had 13 bases not matched to a gene; V was cut back by 8 bases and J by 5 bases. CDR1 is MGHDK and CDR2 is SYGVNS in the germline V gene. The CDR3 sequence is CASQPGGASWETQYF. The CDR3 nucleotides are TGTGCCAGCCAACCCGGGGGGGCAAGCTGGGAGACCCAGTACTTC.

This clonotype was counted ten times or more. The V gene is TRBV7-9, the J gene TRBJ1-4; no definite D call. Germline V CDR1 and CDR2: SEHNR, FQNEAQ (reference sequence). Trimming left V 1 base short and J 3 bases short, with 9 bases between. This CDR3 comprises 15 residues. CDR3 sequence: CASSLGVLANEKLFF. The CDR3 DNA sequence: TGTGCCAGCAGCTTAGGGGTTTTGGCTAATGAAAAACTGTTTTTT.

This clonotype was seen at least ten times. V usage is TRBV7-8 and J usage is TRBJ1-6, with D perhaps TRBD1 (5 bases). V lost 2 bases and J lost 5, with 10 bases in between. CDR3 size: 15 residues. Germline V gene data show CDR1 as SGHVS and CDR2 as FQNEAQ. The CDR3 bases are TGTGCCAGCAGCTTAATCCGACAGAATAATTCACCCCTCCACTTT. Translated, it gives CASSLIRQNNSPLHF.

In its sample, this clonotype was seen many times. The CDR3 protein is CASSVEWGYTGELFF. The CDR3 nucleotides are TGTGCCAGCAGCGTAGAATGGGGCTATACCGGGGAGCTGTTTTTT. The chain uses TRBV9 and TRBJ2-2; D might be TRBD1 (5 bases). Germline CDR1 reads SGDLS; CDR2 reads YYNGEE. CDR3 length equals 15 residues. Trimming took 0 bases from V and 5 from J, leaving 11 bases between them.

The chain joins TRBV5-6 to TRBJ2-1; possible D gene TRBD2, 5 bases. Deletions cut 4 bases from V and 9 bases from J, with 14 bases between. CDR1 is SGHDT, CDR2 YYEEEE, per germline. The CDR3 has 13 amino acids. The CDR3 DNA follows: TGTGCCAGCAGCCCGAGAGGGTGTAGTGAGCAGTTCTTC. Translated: CASSPRGCSEQFF.

The table lists this clonotype with a count of one. This chain joins TRBV30 and TRBJ2-1; D is uncertain. Trimming stripped 0 bases from V and 3 bases from J, with 18 bases between. CDR1 and CDR2 (germline): GTSNPN, SVGIG (reference sequence). CDR3 length equals 17 residues. The CDR3 region is CAWSVGPQYGLYNEQFF. As DNA, the CDR3 is TGTGCCTGGAGTGTAGGACCCCAGTATGGGCTCTACAATGAGCAGTTCTTC. The full variable domain, completed using reference TRBV30 and TRBJ2-1, is SQTIHQWPATLVQPVGSPLSLECTVEGTSNPNLYWYRQAAGRGLQLLFYSVGIGQISSEVPQNLSASRPQDRQFILSSKKLLLSDSGFYLCAWSVGPQYGLYNEQFFGPGTRLTVL.

This clonotype was seen many times. This chain connects TRBV9 to TRBJ2-7; tentative D call: TRBD1 (5 bases). Germline lookup yields CDR1 SGDLS and CDR2 YYNGEE. CDR3 length equals 15 residues. Between the trimmed V and J ends, which lost 3 bases and 2 bases, there was a span of 15 bases. CDR3 protein: CASSAGSGRAYEQYF. The CDR3 nucleotides read TGTGCCAGCAGCGCAGGGTCGGGCAGGGCCTACGAGCAGTACTTC.

The sample holds many counts of this clonotype. V is TRBV3-1 and J is TRBJ1-1; D unclear. This CDR3 is built from 15 residues. Germline V CDR1 and CDR2: LGHDT, YNNKEL (reference sequence). The ends were cut back, 1 base at V and 2 bases at J, with 11 bases in the middle. The CDR3 sequence: CASSQAPGPNTEAFF. DNA of the CDR3: TGTGCCAGCAGCCAAGCTCCGGGTCCTAACACTGAAGCTTTCTTT.